The next 13 T cell receptor beta chains were all read from a single sample in a study of response to subunit inactivated influenza vaccine (dated by TCRdb to the late 2010s). The receptor library was made with RT-PCR. The sequencer was an Illumina HiSeq 2500. TCRdb took the public reads, trimmed them with fastp at Q25, ran MiXCR for clone calling and kept in-frame beta chains. All rows with the same CDR3 protein become a single entry with the most common DNA and genes. The sample yields roughly 500,000 distinct CDR3 sequences; more than 15% were counted once. In total, the top ten clones hold around 3% of the sample. Sequenced material: CD4+ T cells sorted from PBMCs, taken less than 30 months after vaccination. The receptors come from a man aged 50 to 69 who received an inactivated influenza vaccine. Donor details come from another sample of the same person, matched by shared clones.

This clonotype was recorded at least ten times. The chain combines TRBV4-1 with TRBJ1-6; D call uncertain. Trimming cost V 3 bases and J 6 bases, with 12 bases left between them. This CDR3 region has 15 residues. Germline CDR1 and CDR2: MGHRA and YSYEKL. CDR3 residues: CASSQASPSNSPLHF. DNA for the CDR3: TGCGCCAGCAGCCAGGCAAGCCCGAGTAATTCACCCCTCCACTTT.

J is TRBJ1-1 and V is TRBV5-1; D gene ambiguous. The germline V gene encodes CDR1 SGHRS and CDR2 YFSETQ. This CDR3 is 15 amino acids long. Trimming pared 4 bases from V and 4 bases from J, leaving 17 bases between. The CDR3 is CASSGGPGRVTEAFF. The CDR3 region has the DNA TGCGCCAGCAGCGGCGGACCCGGACGGGTCACTGAAGCTTTCTTT.

Ten or more counts support this clonotype. The chain is built from TRBV27 and TRBJ1-5, with TRBD1 matching 8 bases. The junction had 8 bases not matched to a gene; V was cut back by 6 bases and J by 7 bases. This CDR3 contains 14 residues. Germline V gene data show CDR1 as MNHEY and CDR2 as SMNVEV (reference sequence). CDR3 amino acids: CASSTGGPGQPQHF. The CDR3 nucleotides read TGTGCCAGCAGCACAGGGGGACCCGGGCAGCCCCAGCATTTT.

This clonotype showed up just a few times. The rearrangement uses TRBV12-3 or TRBV12-4 and TRBJ1-2; 7 bases agree with TRBD1. V was clipped by 10 bases and J by 3 bases; unmatched bases: 5. CDR3 length: 12 residues. This chain's CDR3 is CATQGLDYGYTF. In nucleotides, the CDR3 is TGTGCCACACAGGGGTTAGACTATGGCTACACCTTC.

This clonotype was seen many times. The chain uses TRBV4-1 and TRBJ2-1; 9 bases line up with TRBD1. The J segment lost 10 bases and the V segment lost 0 bases, leaving 16 bases of the junction unmatched. CDR1 and CDR2 from the germline V gene are MGHRA and YSYEKL. The CDR3 covers 18 residues. The CDR3 loop is CASSQDTVGTGWVGEQFF. DNA of the CDR3: TGCGCCAGCAGCCAAGATACGGTAGGGACAGGGTGGGTAGGGGAGCAGTTCTTC.

The CDR3 here is CASSLGRTGGYTF. Here the CDR3 DNA reads TGTGCCAGCAGCTTAGGAAGGACTGGTGGCTACACCTTC. The chain couples TRBV11-2 to TRBJ1-2; no definite D call. CDR3 length: 13 amino acids. CDR1 SGHAT and CDR2 FQNNGV come from the germline V gene. V was cut by 1 base and J by 7 bases, with 10 bases left in between. The full variable domain, its missing parts supplied by reference TRBV11-2 and TRBJ1-2, is EAGVAQSPRYKIIEKRQSVAFWCNPISGHATLYWYQQILGQGPKLLIQFQNNGVVDDSQLPKDRFSAERLKGVDSTLKIQPAKLEDSAVYLCASSLGRTGGYTFGSGTRLTVV.

V gene TRBV3-1 combines with J gene TRBJ1-1; D remains ambiguous. Trimming removed 3 bases at V and 5 bases at J, with 7 bases between. The germline gives CDR1 LGHDT, CDR2 YNNKEL (reference sequence). This CDR3 is 12 amino acids long. DNA for the CDR3: TGTGCCAGCAGCCACCGCAGGACTGAAGCTTTCTTT. It yields the protein CASSHRRTEAFF.

This clonotype was counted between two and nine times. The chain is built from TRBV12-3 or TRBV12-4 and TRBJ1-1; TRBD1 matches at 7 bases. CDR3 size: 13 residues. Unmatched junction bases numbered 6, after V lost 6 bases and J lost 5 bases. CDR3 protein: CASRRDSPTEAFF. The CDR3 DNA follows: TGTGCCAGCAGACGGGACAGCCCGACTGAAGCTTTCTTT.

This clonotype was detected a few times. J is TRBJ2-3 and V is TRBV15; D remains unclear. V lost 1 base to trimming and J lost 2 bases, with 7 bases between them. Germline V gene data show CDR1 as LNHNV and CDR2 as YYDKDF (reference sequence). The CDR3 is 14 amino acids. The CDR3 DNA sequence: TGTGCCACCAGCAGAGGCAACCCCACAGATACGCAGTATTTT. Protein sequence: CATSRGNPTDTQYF.

V usage is TRBV12-3 or TRBV12-4 and J usage is TRBJ2-1; 10 nucleotides line up with TRBD2. V shed 7 bases, J shed 4 bases, and the junction held 10 bases outside the gene matches. This CDR3 is 16 amino acids long. Written as DNA, the CDR3 is TGTGCCAGCAAGGGGCTAGCGGGAGAGATTTACAATGAGCAGTTCTTC. Amino acid sequence: CASKGLAGEIYNEQFF.

The chain recombines TRBV5-1 with TRBJ1-1; D possibly corresponds to TRBD1 (6 bases). Germline loops: CDR1 SGHRS, CDR2 YFSETQ. This CDR3 region has 14 residues. V gave up 5 bases and J gave up 6 bases, with 17 bases separating them. The CDR3 DNA follows: TGCGCCAGCAGTAGTGGACAGCCTGGGGCTGAAGCTTTCTTT. The encoded protein is CASSSGQPGAEAFF.

This rearrangement joins TRBV6-2 or TRBV6-3 to TRBJ2-6, with 9 bases aligning to TRBD1. CDR3 size: 17 residues. Germline loops: CDR1 MNHEY, CDR2 SVGEGT. V gave up 4 bases and J gave up 1 base; unmatched junction bases: 5. CDR3 region: CASSWGQGRSGANVLTF. DNA for the CDR3: TGTGCCAGCAGTTGGGGACAGGGAAGATCTGGGGCCAACGTCCTGACTTTC.

The chain recombines TRBV7-9 with TRBJ2-2; 10 bases agree with TRBD1. With 5 bases clipped from V and 7 bases from J, the junction kept 10 bases outside the gene matches. CDR1 and CDR2 from the germline V gene are SEHNR and FQNEAQ (reference sequence). The CDR3 loop spans 16 amino acids. CDR3 DNA sequence: TGTGCCAGCAGCACTGGACAGGGGGGGTACGACGGGGAGCTGTTTTTT. It translates to CASSTGQGGYDGELFF.